These T cell receptor beta chains were read from a single sample in a study of CD8 T cells in ankylosing spondylitis. In TCRdb, the 5' RACE reads were re-called with MiXCR into one record per CDR3 protein. The sample comprises 650,000 to 800,000 distinct CDR3 sequences, about 20% of which are singletons, and under 20% rests with the top ten. Specimen: blood, either unsorted or a sorted T cell fraction (not recorded which). All receptors derive from a male donor with ankylosing spondylitis. CDR3s leave out the opening cysteine and the closing phenylalanine or tryptophan.

cdr3_aa: ASSLRLNAYEQY
v_call: TRBV5-5
j_call: TRBJ2-7

cdr3_aa: ASSGGEINSPLH
v_call: TRBV3-1
j_call: TRBJ1-6

cdr3_aa: ASSGDHSSMNTEAF
v_call: TRBV5-1
j_call: TRBJ1-1

cdr3_aa: ASSPRAGSETQY
v_call: TRBV28
j_call: TRBJ2-5

cdr3_aa: ASSERIYGYT
v_call: TRBV6-1
j_call: TRBJ1-2

cdr3_aa: ASSRIGGTEAF
v_call: TRBV5-1
j_call: TRBJ1-1

cdr3_aa: ASSFGLRANEQF
v_call: TRBV12-3/TRBV12-4
j_call: TRBJ2-1

cdr3_aa: ASSYRAGSYEQY
v_call: TRBV6-2/TRBV6-3
j_call: TRBJ2-7

cdr3_aa: ASMQAGGSLSYNEQF
v_call: TRBV4-2
j_call: TRBJ2-1

cdr3_aa: ATSDPRGEGQPQH
v_call: TRBV24-1
j_call: TRBJ1-5

cdr3_aa: ASSQRAREVDGYT
v_call: TRBV3-1
j_call: TRBJ1-2

cdr3_aa: ASSRGQAVEKLF
v_call: TRBV7-9
j_call: TRBJ1-4

cdr3_aa: ASSQLADRVSGYT
v_call: TRBV4-2
j_call: TRBJ1-2

cdr3_aa: ASSQHLRGDYTDTQY
v_call: TRBV4-2
j_call: TRBJ2-3

cdr3_aa: SVEVPGHSSSYEQY
v_call: TRBV29-1
j_call: TRBJ2-7

cdr3_aa: ASSLQTAYEQY
v_call: TRBV11-2
j_call: TRBJ2-7

cdr3_aa: ASSAYTDTQY
v_call: TRBV7-2
j_call: TRBJ2-3

cdr3_aa: ASSLYPSNTGELF
v_call: TRBV7-6
j_call: TRBJ2-2

cdr3_aa: ASSRGSSRDTQY
v_call: TRBV4-1
j_call: TRBJ2-3

cdr3_aa: ASKDRGYEQY
v_call: TRBV10-2
j_call: TRBJ2-7

cdr3_aa: ASSVGAVGYGYT
v_call: TRBV11-2
j_call: TRBJ1-2

cdr3_aa: ASSEEDRDVVVNTEAF
v_call: TRBV2
j_call: TRBJ1-1

cdr3_aa: ASRLGAVYEQY
v_call: TRBV12-3/TRBV12-4
j_call: TRBJ2-7

cdr3_aa: ASSTGTTEGGELF
v_call: TRBV27
j_call: TRBJ2-2

cdr3_aa: ASSRSGTVNTEAF
v_call: TRBV6-1
j_call: TRBJ1-1

cdr3_aa: ASSQDLAGPSYNEQF
v_call: TRBV3-1
j_call: TRBJ2-1